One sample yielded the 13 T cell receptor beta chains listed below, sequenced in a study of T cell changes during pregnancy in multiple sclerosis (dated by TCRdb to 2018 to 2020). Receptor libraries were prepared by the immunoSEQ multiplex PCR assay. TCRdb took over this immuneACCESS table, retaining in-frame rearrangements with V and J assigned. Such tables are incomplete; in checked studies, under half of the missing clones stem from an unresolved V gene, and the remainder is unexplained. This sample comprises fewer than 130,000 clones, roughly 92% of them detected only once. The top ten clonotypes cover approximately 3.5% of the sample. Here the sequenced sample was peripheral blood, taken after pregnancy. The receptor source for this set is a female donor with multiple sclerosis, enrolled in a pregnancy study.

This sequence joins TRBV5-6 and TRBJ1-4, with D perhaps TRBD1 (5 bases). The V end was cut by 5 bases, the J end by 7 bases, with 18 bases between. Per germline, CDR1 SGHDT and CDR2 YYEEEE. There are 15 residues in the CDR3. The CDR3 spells CASSHDSRTGEKLFF. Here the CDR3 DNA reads TGTGCCAGCAGTCACGACAGCAGGACCGGTGAAAAACTGTTTTTT.

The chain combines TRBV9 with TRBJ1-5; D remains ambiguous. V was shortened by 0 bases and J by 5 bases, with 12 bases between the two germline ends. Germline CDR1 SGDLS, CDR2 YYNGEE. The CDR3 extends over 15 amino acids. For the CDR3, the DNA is TGTGCCAGCAGCGTAGAACCCTCTGCGGATCAGCCCCAGCATTTT. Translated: CASSVEPSADQPQHF.

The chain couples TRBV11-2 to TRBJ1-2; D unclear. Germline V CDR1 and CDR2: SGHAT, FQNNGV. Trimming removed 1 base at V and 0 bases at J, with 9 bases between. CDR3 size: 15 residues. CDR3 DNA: TGTGCCAGCAGCTTAGGTGCGGCACCTAACTATGGCTACACCTTC. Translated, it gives CASSLGAAPNYGYTF. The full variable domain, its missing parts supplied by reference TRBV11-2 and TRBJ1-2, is EAGVAQSPRYKIIEKRQSVAFWCNPISGHATLYWYQQILGQGPKLLIQFQNNGVVDDSQLPKDRFSAERLKGVDSTLKIQPAKLEDSAVYLCASSLGAAPNYGYTFGSGTRLTVV.

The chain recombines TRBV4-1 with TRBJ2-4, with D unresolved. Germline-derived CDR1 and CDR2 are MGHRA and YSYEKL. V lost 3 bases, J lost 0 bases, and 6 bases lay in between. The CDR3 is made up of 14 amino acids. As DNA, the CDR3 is TGCGCCAGCAGCCACCCCATAGCCAAAAACATTCAGTACTTC. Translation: CASSHPIAKNIQYF.

DNA of the CDR3: TGTGCCAGCAGTCCTACTAGCGGGGGGGCGGAGACCCAGTACTTC. Encoded protein: CASSPTSGGAETQYF. The rearrangement links TRBV6-1 to TRBJ2-5; 13 bases align to TRBD2. The CDR3 length is 15 residues. The germline V gene encodes CDR1 MNHNS and CDR2 SASEGT. V lost 5 bases to trimming and J lost 5 bases; unmatched junction nucleotides: 5.

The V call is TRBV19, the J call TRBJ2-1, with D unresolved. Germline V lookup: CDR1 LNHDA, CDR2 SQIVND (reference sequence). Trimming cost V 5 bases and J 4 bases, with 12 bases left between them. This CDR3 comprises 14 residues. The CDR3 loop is CASSLLGRYNEQFF. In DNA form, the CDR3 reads TGTGCCAGTAGTCTTCTGGGCAGGTACAATGAGCAGTTCTTC.

DNA for the CDR3: TGTGCCAGTACCCCAGGAGGGAGAGAGGGGGCGATCGGGGAGCTGTTTTTT. Encoded protein: CASTPGGREGAIGELFF. This chain connects TRBV19 to TRBJ2-2, with a possible D match to TRBD1 (7 bases). The CDR3 is 17 amino acids. Germline lookup yields CDR1 LNHDA and CDR2 SQIVND (reference sequence). The ends were cut back, 7 bases at V and 7 bases at J, with 25 bases in the middle.

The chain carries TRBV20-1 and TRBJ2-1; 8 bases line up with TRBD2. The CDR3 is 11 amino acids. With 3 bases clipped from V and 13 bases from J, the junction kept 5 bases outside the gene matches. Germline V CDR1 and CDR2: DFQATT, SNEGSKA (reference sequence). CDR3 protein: CSASALAAQFF. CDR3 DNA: TGCAGTGCTAGTGCACTAGCGGCTCAGTTCTTC.

The CDR3 sequence is CASSLPPLYGGNTIYF. The CDR3 DNA is TGTGCCAGCAGTTTACCGCCGTTGTACGGGGGAAACACCATATATTTT. This rearrangement joins TRBV6-6 to TRBJ1-3; D remains ambiguous. Germline assignment: CDR1 MNHNY and CDR2 SVGAGI (reference sequence). This CDR3 has 16 amino acids. Trimming pared 4 bases from V and 4 bases from J, leaving 17 bases between.

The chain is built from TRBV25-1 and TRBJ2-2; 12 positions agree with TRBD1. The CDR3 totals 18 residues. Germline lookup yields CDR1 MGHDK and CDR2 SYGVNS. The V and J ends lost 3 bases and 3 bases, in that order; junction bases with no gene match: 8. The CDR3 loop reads CASSDLGDRGLDTGELFF. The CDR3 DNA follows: TGTGCCAGCAGTGACTTAGGGGACAGGGGGCTTGACACCGGGGAGCTGTTTTTT.

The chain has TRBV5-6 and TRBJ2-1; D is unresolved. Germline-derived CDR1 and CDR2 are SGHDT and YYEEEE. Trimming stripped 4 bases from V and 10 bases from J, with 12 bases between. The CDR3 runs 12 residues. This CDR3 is CASSRGIEEQFF. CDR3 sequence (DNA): TGTGCCAGCAGCCGCGGAATTGAAGAGCAGTTCTTC.

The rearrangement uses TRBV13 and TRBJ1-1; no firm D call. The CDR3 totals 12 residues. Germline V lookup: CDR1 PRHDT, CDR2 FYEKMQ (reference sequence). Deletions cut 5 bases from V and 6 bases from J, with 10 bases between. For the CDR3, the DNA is TGTGCCAGCAGCCTCCCAGTCGCTGAAGCTTTCTTT. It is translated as CASSLPVAEAFF.

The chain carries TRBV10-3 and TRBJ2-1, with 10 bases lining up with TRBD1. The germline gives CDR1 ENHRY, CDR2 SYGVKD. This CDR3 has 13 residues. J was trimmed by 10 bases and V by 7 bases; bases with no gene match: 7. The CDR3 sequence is CAIMRDRGKEQFF. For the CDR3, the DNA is TGTGCCATCATGAGGGACAGGGGTAAGGAGCAGTTCTTC.